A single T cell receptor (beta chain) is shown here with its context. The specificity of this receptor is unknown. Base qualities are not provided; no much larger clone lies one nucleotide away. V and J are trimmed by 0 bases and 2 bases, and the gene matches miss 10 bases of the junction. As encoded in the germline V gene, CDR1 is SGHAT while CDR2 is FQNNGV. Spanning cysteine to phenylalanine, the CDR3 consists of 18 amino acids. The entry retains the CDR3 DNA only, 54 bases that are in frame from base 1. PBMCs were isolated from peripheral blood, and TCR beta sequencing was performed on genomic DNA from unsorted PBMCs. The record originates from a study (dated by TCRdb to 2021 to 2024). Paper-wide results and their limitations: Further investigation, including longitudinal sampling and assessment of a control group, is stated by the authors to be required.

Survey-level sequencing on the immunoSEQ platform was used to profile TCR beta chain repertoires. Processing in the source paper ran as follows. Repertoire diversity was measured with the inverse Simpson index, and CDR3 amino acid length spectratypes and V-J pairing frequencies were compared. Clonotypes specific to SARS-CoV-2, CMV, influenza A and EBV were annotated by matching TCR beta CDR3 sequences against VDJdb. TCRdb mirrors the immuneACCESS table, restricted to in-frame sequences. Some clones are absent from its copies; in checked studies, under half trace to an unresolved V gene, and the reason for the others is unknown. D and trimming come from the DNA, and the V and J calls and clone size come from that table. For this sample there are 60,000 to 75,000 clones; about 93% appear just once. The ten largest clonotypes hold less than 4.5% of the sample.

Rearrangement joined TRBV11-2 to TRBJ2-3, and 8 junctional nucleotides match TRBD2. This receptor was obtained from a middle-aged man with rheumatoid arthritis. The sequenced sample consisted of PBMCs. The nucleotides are TGTGCCAGCAGCTTAGATCGCGGGGCGGGGGGCCCCACAGATACGCAGTATTTT. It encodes CASSLDRGAGGPTDTQYF.